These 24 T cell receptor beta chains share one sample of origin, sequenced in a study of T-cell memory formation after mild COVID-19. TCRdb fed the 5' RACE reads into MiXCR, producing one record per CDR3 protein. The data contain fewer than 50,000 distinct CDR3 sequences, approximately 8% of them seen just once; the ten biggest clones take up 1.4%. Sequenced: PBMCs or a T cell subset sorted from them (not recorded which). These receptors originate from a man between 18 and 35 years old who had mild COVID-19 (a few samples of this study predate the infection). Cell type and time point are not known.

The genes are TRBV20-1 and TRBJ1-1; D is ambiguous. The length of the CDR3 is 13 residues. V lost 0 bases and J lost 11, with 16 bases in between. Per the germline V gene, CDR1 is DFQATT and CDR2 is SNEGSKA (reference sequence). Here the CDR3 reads CSARDPSPKDAFF. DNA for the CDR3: TGCAGTGCTAGAGATCCGTCCCCCAAGGATGCTTTCTTT.

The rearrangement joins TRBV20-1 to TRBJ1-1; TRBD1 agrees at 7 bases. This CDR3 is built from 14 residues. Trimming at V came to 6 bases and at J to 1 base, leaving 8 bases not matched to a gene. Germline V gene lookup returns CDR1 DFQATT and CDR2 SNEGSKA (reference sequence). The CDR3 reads CSALTGTANTEAFF. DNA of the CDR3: TGCAGTGCCCTCACCGGGACAGCGAACACTGAAGCTTTCTTT.

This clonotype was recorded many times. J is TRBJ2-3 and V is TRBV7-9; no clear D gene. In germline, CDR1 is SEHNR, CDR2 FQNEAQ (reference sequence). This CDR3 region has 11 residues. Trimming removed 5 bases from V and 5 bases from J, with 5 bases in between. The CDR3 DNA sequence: TGTGCCAGCAGCGAAGGAGATACGCAGTATTTT. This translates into CASSEGDTQYF. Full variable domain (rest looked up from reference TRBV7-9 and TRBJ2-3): DTGVSQNPRHKITKRGQNVTFRCDPISEHNRLYWYRQTLGQGPEFLTYFQNEAQLEKSRLLSDRFSAERPKGSFSTLEIQRTEQGDSAMYLCASSEGDTQYFGPGTRLTVL.

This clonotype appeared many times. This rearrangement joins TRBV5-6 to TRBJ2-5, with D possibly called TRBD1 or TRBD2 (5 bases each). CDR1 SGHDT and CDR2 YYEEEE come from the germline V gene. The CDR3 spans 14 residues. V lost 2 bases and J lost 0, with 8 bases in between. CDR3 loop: CASSFGGNQETQYF. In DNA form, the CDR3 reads TGTGCCAGCAGCTTTGGGGGAAACCAAGAGACCCAGTACTTC.

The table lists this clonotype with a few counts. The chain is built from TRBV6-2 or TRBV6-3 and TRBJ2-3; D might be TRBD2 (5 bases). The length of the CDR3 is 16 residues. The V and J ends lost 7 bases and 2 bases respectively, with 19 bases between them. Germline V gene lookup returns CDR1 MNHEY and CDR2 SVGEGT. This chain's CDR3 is CASTLVASTFTDTQYF. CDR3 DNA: TGTGCCAGCACCCTAGTGGCTAGCACATTCACAGATACGCAGTATTTT.

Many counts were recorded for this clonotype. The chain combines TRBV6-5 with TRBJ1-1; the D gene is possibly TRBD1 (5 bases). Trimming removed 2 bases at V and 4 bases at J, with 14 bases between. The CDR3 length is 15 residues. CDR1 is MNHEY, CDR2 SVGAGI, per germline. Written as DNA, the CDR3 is TGTGCCAGCAGTTACACCCCGGGGACTTCCACTGAAGCTTTCTTT. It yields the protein CASSYTPGTSTEAFF.

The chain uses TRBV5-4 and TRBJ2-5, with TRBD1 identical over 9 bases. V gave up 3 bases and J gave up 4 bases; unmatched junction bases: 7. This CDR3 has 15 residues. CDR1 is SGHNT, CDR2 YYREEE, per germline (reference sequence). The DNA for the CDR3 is TGTGCCAGCAGCTATCCGGGACAGGGAACAGAGACCCAGTACTTC. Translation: CASSYPGQGTETQYF.

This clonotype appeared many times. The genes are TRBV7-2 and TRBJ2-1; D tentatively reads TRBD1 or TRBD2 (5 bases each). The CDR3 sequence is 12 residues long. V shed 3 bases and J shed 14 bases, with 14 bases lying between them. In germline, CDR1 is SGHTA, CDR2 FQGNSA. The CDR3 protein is CASSFYGDGEFF. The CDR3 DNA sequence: TGTGCCAGCAGCTTTTATGGGGACGGGGAGTTCTTC.

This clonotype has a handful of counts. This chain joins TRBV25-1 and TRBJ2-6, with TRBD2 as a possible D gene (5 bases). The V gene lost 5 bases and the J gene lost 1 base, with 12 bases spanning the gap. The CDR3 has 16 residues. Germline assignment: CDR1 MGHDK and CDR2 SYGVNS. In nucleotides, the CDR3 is TGTGCCAGCAGTTCCCACCGGGAATCTGGGGCCAACGTCCTGACTTTC. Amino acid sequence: CASSSHRESGANVLTF.

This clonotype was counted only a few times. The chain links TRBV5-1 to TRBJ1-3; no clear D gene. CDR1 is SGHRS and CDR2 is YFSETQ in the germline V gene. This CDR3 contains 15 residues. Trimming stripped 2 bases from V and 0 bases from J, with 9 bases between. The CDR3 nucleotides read TGCGCCAGCAGCTTACGGACGGACTCTGGAAACACCATATATTTT. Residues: CASSLRTDSGNTIYF.

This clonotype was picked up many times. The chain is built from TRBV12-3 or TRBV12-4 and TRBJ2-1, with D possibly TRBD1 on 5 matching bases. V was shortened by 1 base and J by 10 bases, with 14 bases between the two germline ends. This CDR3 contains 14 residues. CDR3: CASSLGFGDREQFF. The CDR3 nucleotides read TGTGCCAGCAGTTTAGGATTCGGTGACAGAGAGCAGTTCTTC.

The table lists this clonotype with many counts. The CDR3: CASRSSTPIGGREDTQYF. In nucleotides, the CDR3 is TGCGCCAGCAGATCTTCGACCCCGATTGGTGGCAGGGAGGATACGCAGTATTTT. V and J are TRBV5-1 and TRBJ2-3, with D perhaps TRBD1 or TRBD2 (5 bases each). Germline CDR1 reads SGHRS; CDR2 reads YFSETQ. Trimming removed 5 bases at V and 6 bases at J, with 28 bases between. The CDR3 consists of 18 residues.

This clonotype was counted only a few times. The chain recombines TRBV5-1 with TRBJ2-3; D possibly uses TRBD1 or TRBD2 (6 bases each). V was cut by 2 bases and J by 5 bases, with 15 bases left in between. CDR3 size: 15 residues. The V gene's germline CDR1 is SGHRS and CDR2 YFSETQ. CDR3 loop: CASSLSLGGQDTQYF. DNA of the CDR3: TGCGCCAGCAGCTTATCATTGGGGGGCCAAGATACGCAGTATTTT.

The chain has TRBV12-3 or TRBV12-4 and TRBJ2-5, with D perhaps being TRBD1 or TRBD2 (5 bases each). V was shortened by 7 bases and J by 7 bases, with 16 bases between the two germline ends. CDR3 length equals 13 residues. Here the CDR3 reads CASKWGSHGTQYF. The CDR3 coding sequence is TGTGCCAGCAAGTGGGGGAGCCACGGGACCCAGTACTTC.

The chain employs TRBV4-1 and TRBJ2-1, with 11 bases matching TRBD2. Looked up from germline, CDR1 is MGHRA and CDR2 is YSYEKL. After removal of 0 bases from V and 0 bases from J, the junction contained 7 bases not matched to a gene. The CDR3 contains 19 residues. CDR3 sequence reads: CASSQESSGGQSSYNEQFF. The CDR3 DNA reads TGCGCCAGCAGCCAAGAGTCTAGCGGGGGGCAAAGCTCCTACAATGAGCAGTTCTTC.

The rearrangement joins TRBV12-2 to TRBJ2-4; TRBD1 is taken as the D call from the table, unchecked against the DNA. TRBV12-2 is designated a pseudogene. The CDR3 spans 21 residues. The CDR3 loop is CASRLGGQGPLYHLAKNIQYF. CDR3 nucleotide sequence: TGTGCAAGTCGCTTAGGGGGACAGGGGCCGCTGTACCATCTAGCCAAAAACATTCAGTACTTC.

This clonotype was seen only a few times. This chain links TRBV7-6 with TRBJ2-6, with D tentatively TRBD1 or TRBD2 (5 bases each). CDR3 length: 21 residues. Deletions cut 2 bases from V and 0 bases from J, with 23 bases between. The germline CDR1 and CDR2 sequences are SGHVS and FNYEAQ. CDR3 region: CASSLYSPRDLTVSGANVLTF. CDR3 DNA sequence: TGTGCCAGCAGCTTATATTCGCCTCGGGACCTAACCGTCTCTGGGGCCAACGTCCTGACTTTC.

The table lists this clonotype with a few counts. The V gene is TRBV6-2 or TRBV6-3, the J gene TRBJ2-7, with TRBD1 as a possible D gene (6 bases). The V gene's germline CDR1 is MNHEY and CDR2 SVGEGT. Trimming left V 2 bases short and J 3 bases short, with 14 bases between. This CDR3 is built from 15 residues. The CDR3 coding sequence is TGTGCCAGCAGTTACCCCGACCCAGGGGACTACGAGCAGTACTTC. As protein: CASSYPDPGDYEQYF.

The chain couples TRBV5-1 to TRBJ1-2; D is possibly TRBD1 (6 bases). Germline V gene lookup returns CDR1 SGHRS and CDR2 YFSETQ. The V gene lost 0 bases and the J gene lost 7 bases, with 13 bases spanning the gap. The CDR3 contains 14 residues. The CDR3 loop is CASSLDGGARGYTF. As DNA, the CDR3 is TGCGCCAGCAGCTTGGACGGGGGGGCGCGTGGCTACACCTTC.

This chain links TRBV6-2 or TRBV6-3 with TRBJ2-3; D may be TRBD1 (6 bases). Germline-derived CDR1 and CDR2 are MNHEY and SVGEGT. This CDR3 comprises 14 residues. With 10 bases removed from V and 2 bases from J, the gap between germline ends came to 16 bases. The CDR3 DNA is TGTGCCACCCAGGGACACCAGTTCACAGATACGCAGTATTTT. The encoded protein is CATQGHQFTDTQYF.

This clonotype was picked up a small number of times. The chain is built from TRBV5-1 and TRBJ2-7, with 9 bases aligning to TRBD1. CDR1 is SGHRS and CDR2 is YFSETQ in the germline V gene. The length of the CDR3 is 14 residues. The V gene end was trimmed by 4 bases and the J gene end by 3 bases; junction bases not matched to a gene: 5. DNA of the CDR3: TGCGCCAGCAGCCACGGGACAGGGCTCTACGAGCAGTACTTC. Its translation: CASSHGTGLYEQYF.

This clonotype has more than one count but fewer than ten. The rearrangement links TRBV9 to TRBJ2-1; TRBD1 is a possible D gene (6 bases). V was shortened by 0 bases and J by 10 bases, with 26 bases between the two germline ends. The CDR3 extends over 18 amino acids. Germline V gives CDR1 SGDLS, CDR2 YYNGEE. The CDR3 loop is CASSVEITGLDVRGEQFF. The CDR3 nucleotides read TGTGCCAGCAGCGTAGAGATCACGGGGCTAGATGTGAGGGGGGAGCAGTTCTTC.

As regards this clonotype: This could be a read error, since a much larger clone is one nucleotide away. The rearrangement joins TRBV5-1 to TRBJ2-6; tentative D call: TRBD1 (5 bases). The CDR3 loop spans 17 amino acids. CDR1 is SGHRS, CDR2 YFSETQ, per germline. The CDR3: CASSLEGQNSGANVMTF. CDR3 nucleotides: TGCGCCAGCAGCTTGGAAGGACAAAACTCTGGGGCCAACGTCATGACTTTC.

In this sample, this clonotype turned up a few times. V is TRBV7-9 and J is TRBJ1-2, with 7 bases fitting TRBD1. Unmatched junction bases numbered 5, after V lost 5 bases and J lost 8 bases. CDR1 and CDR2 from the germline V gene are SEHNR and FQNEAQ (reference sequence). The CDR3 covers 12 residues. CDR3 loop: CASSTDREGYTF. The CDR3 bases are TGTGCCAGCAGCACCGACAGGGAGGGCTACACCTTC. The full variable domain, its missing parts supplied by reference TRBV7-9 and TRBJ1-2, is DTGVSQNPRHKITKRGQNVTFRCDPISEHNRLYWYRQTLGQGPEFLTYFQNEAQLEKSRLLSDRFSAERPKGSFSTLEIQRTEQGDSAMYLCASSTDREGYTFGSGTRLTVV.